This T cell receptor (beta chain) was profiled in a study of type 1 and type 2 diabetes patients. Study background: CD4+ or CD8+ T cells were positively selected from PBMCs with microbeads.

PCR was run on genomic DNA. Amplification of the beta chain CDR3 used 30 forward and 13 reverse multiplex primers. From the multiplex PCR reads, TCRdb called clonotypes with MiXCR, one entry per CDR3 protein. The sample lists about 270,000 distinct CDR3 sequences, around 47% seen once, with around 13% in the top ten. This clonotype came up a few times. Ten milliliters of peripheral blood were collected from each participant. V was cut by 7 bases and J by 7 bases, with 17 bases left in between. Germline-derived CDR1 and CDR2 are LNHDA and SQIVND (reference sequence). The CDR3 covers 14 residues. The chain employs TRBV19 and TRBJ1-3; weak D call: TRBD1 (6 bases). This receptor was obtained from a young man with type 2 diabetes. The sequenced sample was peripheral blood mononuclear cells (PBMCs). The DNA for the CDR3 is TGTGCCAGTAAGGACCGGGACAAGAGGAACACCATATATTTT. Translation gives CASKDRDKRNTIYF.